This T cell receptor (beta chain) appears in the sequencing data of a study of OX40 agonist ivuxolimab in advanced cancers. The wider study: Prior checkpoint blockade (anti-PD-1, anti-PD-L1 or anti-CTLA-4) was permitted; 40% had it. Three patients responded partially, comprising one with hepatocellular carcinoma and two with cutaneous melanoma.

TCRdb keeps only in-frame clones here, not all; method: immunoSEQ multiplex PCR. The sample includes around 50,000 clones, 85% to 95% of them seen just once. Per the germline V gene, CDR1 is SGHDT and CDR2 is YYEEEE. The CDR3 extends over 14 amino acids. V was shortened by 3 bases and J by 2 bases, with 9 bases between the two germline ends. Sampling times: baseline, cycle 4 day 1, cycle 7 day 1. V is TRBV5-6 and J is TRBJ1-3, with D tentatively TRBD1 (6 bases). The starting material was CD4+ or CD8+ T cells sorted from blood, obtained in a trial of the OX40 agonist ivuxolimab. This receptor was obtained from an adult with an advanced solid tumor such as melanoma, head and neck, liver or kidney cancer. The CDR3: CASSYTGPGNTIYF. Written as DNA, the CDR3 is TGTGCCAGCAGCTATACAGGGCCTGGAAACACCATATATTTT.